This TCR beta chain came from a study of T cell repertoires in cytomegalovirus infection. The overall study: Evidence of both CMV infection and a matching HLA type came from public TCR beta signatures.

In its sample, this clonotype was seen many times. What it binds is unknown. The CDR3 has 16 residues. The V end was cut by 0 bases, the J end by 0 bases, with 9 bases between. Germline V gene sequence: CDR1 MNHEY, CDR2 SVGAGI. TCRdb redid the calling of the reads with MiXCR, one entry per CDR3 protein. The sample lists about 300,000 distinct CDR3 sequences, around 9.1% occurring once. General study results and limits: Dominant in the ex vivo response were TCR beta clonotypes restricted by HLA-C and specific for CMV.

This chain links TRBV6-5 with TRBJ1-3; a possible D gene is TRBD1 (5 bases). Input material: PBMCs. The source of this sequence is a human donor in good health (CMV status not recorded). Some clones in this sample may be carry-over from other donors' samples. CDR3 DNA: TGTGCCAGCAGTTACTCGGCAGGGATCTCTGGAAACACCATATATTTT. Translating gives CASSYSAGISGNTIYF.